This T cell receptor (beta chain) was identified during a study of cytomegalovirus exposure and HLA in healthy donors. Study context: Membership in the Caucasian-associated ancestry cluster was found for 75% to 90% of approximately 380 genotyped donors. Findings of the study overall: Only CMV serostatus was available as immune exposure information. In a later analysis, productive TCRs from donors in an Asian-associated ancestry cluster reportedly carried fewer N-insertions than the cohort mean.

Donors counted as nominally healthy when sampled, yet unrecorded immune exposures were likely. Trimming removed 5 bases at V and 6 bases at J, with 17 bases between. The length of the CDR3 is 15 residues. The V gene's germline CDR1 is SGHTA and CDR2 FQGNSA. About this clone: Its antigen is not identified.

PCR primers comprised 60 Vbeta and 13 Jbeta primers. Assay: immunoSEQ multiplex PCR; the TCRdb copy retains only in-frame clones and omits some. Of roughly 200,000 clones in the sample, about 85% were seen once. Source material: PBMCs. The J gene is TRBJ2-1, the V gene TRBV7-2; perhaps TRBD2 as D (6 bases). The origin of this receptor is a boy aged 2 to 10 in good health and CMV-seronegative. The CDR3 loop reads CASSPLAGYTNEQFF. The CDR3 nucleotides are TGTGCCAGCAGCCCGCTGGCGGGGTACACCAATGAGCAGTTCTTC.